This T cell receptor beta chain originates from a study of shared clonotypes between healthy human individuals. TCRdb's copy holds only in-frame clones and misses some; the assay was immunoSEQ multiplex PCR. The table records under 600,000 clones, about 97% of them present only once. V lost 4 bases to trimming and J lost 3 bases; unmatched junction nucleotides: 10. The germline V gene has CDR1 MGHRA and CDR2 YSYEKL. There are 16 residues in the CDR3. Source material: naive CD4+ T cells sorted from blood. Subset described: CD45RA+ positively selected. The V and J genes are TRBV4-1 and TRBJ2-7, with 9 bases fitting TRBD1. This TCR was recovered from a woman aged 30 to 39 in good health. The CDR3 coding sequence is TGCGCCAGCAGCCGACGGGACAGGGCGAGCTACTACGAGCAGTACTTC. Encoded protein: CASSRRDRASYYEQYF.